This T cell receptor beta chain was sequenced for a study of blood T cell repertoires in COVID-19. As for the study in general: There were acute and convalescent COVID-19 samples, and they came from the United States, Italy and Spain. Nucleic acid was either cDNA or gDNA, and it came from T cells, B-cell-depleted T cells, or PBMCs.

Original data processing: Researchers report that nucleated cell counts were estimated from reference gene primer amplification. Method: immunoSEQ multiplex PCR; TCRdb's copy keeps in-frame clones and lacks some. The V and J calls and clone size are taken from that table; D and trimming were inferred from the DNA. The sample lists roughly 220,000 clones, more than 80% occurring once. V was pared by 3 bases and J by 4 bases, with 2 bases of the junction left unmatched. This CDR3 contains 14 residues. Germline V gene data show CDR1 as DFQATT and CDR2 as SNEGSKA (reference sequence). V and J are TRBV20-1 and TRBJ1-6, with TRBD1 matching 8 bases. The TCR was taken from a man between 25 and 39 years old who had recovered from COVID-19. The sequenced sample was peripheral blood. The CDR3 region has the DNA TGCAGTGCTAGTCGGACAGGGTATAATTCACCCCTCCACTTT. Protein product: CSASRTGYNSPLHF.